This T cell receptor (beta chain) was observed in a study of cytomegalovirus exposure and HLA in healthy donors. The PCR made use of 60 Vbeta and 13 Jbeta primers. Only in-frame clones appear in the TCRdb table, and some are missing; sequencing was by immunoSEQ multiplex PCR. The sample has more than 80,000 clones; around three fifths are singletons. The germline V and J ends were trimmed by 7 bases and 1 base, with 11 bases remaining between them. Germline loops: CDR1 SNHLY, CDR2 FYNNEI. The CDR3 is 14 amino acids. Comments on this clone: What it binds is not known.

General observations from the study: In all likelihood, a cluster of highly shared sequence variants was a sequencing artifact. When a later analysis was performed, an Asian-associated ancestry cluster reportedly had fewer N-insertions than the approximately 700-donor mean. V- and J-gene trimming in TCR beta was tied to a missense DCLRE1C variant by an analysis performed later.

Sequencing was performed on PBMCs. The receptor's source is a woman aged 40 to 55 in good health and CMV-seropositive. The chain recombines TRBV2 with TRBJ1-5; unclear D gene. The CDR3 here is CASTGRWSNQPQHF. The CDR3 DNA reads as TGTGCCAGCACCGGTAGATGGAGCAATCAGCCCCAGCATTTT.